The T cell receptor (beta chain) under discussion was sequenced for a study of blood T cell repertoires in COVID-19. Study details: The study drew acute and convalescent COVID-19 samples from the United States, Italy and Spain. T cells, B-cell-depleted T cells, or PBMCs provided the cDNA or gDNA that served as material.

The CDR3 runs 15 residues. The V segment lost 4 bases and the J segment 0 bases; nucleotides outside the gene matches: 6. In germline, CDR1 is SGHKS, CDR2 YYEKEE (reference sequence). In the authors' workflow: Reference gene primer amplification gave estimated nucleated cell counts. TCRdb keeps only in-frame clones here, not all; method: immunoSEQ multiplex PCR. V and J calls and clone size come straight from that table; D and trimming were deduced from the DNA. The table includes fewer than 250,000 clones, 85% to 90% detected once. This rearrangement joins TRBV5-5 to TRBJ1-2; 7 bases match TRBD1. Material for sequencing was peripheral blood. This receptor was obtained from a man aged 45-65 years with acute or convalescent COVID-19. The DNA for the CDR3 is TGTGCCAGCAGCCCCCGACAGGGCCCTAACTATGGCTACACCTTC. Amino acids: CASSPRQGPNYGYTF.